This T cell receptor beta chain appears in the sequencing data of a study of blood T cells in healthy people across ages. Study-level findings and limits: Significant beta diversity loss was already apparent by age roughly 44, declining roughly linearly. As naive T cell percentage varied, TCR beta diversity correlated strongly with it.

The use of a sample-barcoded 5' primer and a J-beta primer mix characterized a second PCR of roughly 7 to 12 cycles. Every molecule of cDNA carried a tag from a template-switch adaptor with 12 random nucleotides. In TCRdb, the 5' RACE reads were re-called with MiXCR into one record per CDR3 protein. The sample consists of over 950,000 distinct CDR3 sequences, just over 50% of them appearing once. Germline values: CDR1 SQVTM, CDR2 ANQGSEA. There are 12 residues in the CDR3. The V end was cut by 7 bases, the J end by 3 bases, with 11 bases between. A few counts support this clonotype. What it binds is not known.

Source material: blood. The gene calls are TRBV29-1 and TRBJ2-3; D gene unclear. The sequence was collected from a woman in her sixties in good health. CDR3: CSAILGTDTQYF. For the CDR3, the DNA is TGCAGCGCGATCCTAGGGACAGATACGCAGTATTTT.